This T cell receptor beta chain was sequenced for a study of blood T cells in healthy people across ages. A J-beta primer mix and a sample-barcoded 5' primer were used in a second PCR of roughly 6 to 12 cycles. TCRdb analysed the 5' RACE reads with MiXCR anew, one entry per CDR3 protein. This table holds about 580,000 distinct CDR3 sequences, 45% to 55% found once. The CDR3 has 15 amino acids. Germline V gene sequence: CDR1 SEHNR, CDR2 FQNEAQ (reference sequence). V shed 5 bases, J shed 2 bases, and the junction held 8 bases outside the gene matches. This clonotype came up a few times. This rearrangement joins TRBV7-9 to TRBJ2-7; TRBD1 matches at 8 bases. This clonotype originated in an elderly man in good health. Sequencing used blood. This CDR3 reads CASSPSYRGAYEQYF. In DNA form, the CDR3 reads TGTGCCAGCAGCCCCTCATACAGGGGGGCCTACGAGCAGTACTTC.